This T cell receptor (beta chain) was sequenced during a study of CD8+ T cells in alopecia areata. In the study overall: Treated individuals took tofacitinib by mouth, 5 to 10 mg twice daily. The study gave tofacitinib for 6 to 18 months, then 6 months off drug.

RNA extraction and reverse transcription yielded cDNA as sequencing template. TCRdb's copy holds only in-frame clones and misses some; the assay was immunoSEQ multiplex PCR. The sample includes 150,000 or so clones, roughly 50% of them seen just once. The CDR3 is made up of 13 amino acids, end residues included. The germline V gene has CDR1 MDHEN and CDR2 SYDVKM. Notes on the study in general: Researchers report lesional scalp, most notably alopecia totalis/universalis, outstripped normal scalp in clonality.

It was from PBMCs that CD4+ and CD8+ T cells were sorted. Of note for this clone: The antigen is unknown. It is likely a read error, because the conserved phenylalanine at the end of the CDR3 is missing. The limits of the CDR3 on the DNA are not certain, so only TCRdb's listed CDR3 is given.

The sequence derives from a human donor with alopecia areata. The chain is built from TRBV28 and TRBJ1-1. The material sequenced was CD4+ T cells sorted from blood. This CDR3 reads CASSSGTVTPKGL.